This T cell receptor beta chain was identified during a study of cytomegalovirus exposure and HLA in healthy donors (dated by TCRdb to about 2017). Notes on the research overall: An earlier analysis of some 500 of the donors reported roughly 300 Gb of sequence data and 117 million unique TCR beta sequences from roughly 180 million T cells. Typing coverage varied by locus: roughly 629-630 donors for A, B, C, DRB1 and DQB1; about 520 for DQA1; about 590 for DPA1; around 490 for DPB1. All discovery cohort repertoires had been generated on a single sequencing platform. Using immunosequencing, the study profiled T cell repertoires from 666 subjects and related those repertoires to cytomegalovirus serostatus. In a later genetic analysis, genome-wide SNP genotypes for about 55% of the roughly 670 donors were used, and that subset was treated as a discovery cohort. The genetic ancestry cluster associated with self-reported Caucasian donors included over 65% of the roughly 380 genotyped donors. A later analysis re-analyzed previously published TCR beta repertoires from 600 to 850 donors and added high-resolution HLA genotyping to study TCR occurrence patterns. In an earlier analysis of several hundred of the donors, high-throughput TCR beta sequencing was used to judge whether each TCR beta V gene segment behaved as functional or pseudogenic. The study combined high-throughput TCR immunosequencing, statistical association of individual TCRs with disease status, and machine learning to predict cytomegalovirus infection status. Rather than drawing on any new phenotypic data, the later analysis identified candidate immune exposures from TCR beta sequences and the way those sequences occurred across donors. Among about 390 genotyped donors of the cohort, an average of around 240,000 unique TCR beta nucleotide sequences were sequenced per donor, around 20% of them non-productive. An early release that covered roughly 600 HLA-typed donors contained approximately 290 gigabases of sequencing data and roughly 84 million unique TCR sequences. Class I and class II HLA loci were covered by the typing at four-digit resolution. A separate validation cohort of some 130 different subjects was used in addition to the 666-subject first cohort. About 5 DR-DQ haplotypes were handled as single units for association and clustering, since linkage in the cohort was strong. The study aimed to test whether cataloging public T cell receptors could reveal signatures of past pathogen exposure. Donor age, sex, ethnicity and CMV serostatus were compiled together with the repertoire data.

The cohort comprised around 690 healthy bone marrow donors. Cohort members were all nominally healthy when sampled, although unrecorded immune exposures were likely present. The donor tested CMV seronegative and was one of the 352 seronegative cohort members. Each donor provided a peripheral blood sample, and peripheral blood mononuclear cells were used for TCR beta sequencing. Genomic DNA extraction from the blood cell samples was performed with the Qiagen DNeasy Blood Extraction Kit. From the germline V gene, CDR1 is WSHSY and CDR2 is SAAADI. There are 15 amino acids in the CDR3, from cysteine to phenylalanine inclusive. The retained sequence is limited to the CDR3, 45 bases, with the frame set at the first base. V is trimmed back by 6 bases and J by 6 bases, and the junction contains 10 bases that no gene match accounts for. The library relied on the immunoSEQ multiplex PCR assay. The multiplex PCR relied on a mix of 60 forward primers for TCR Vbeta segments and 13 reverse primers for TCR Jbeta segments. A multiplex PCR assay on genomic DNA amplified the CDR3 region of rearranged TCR beta genes. On the Illumina HiSeq System, the amplified TCR beta libraries were sequenced as 87-base-pair reads. The paper's data handling went like this. Across the roughly 600 repertoires, a later analysis counted 75 million to 90 million unique TCR beta chains, some 11 million of which were shared by at least two donors. To remove PCR and sequencing errors, raw reads were error-corrected and collapsed into unique sequences using a nearest-neighbor algorithm that merged closely related sequences. To assign V, D and J gene segments, CDR3 sequences were aligned to IMGT reference sequences. For a sequence to be retained, a match of at least six nucleotides was required to both a V gene segment and a J gene segment. Rearrangements were called productive when the CDR3 lacked stop codons and stayed in frame with V and J; all others were non-productive. CDR3 was defined according to IMGT convention as the region running from the second conserved V-encoded cysteine to the conserved J-encoded phenylalanine. In an earlier analysis of around 600 of the donors, sequences lacking an unambiguous match to a single V gene segment were excluded. An earlier analysis of several hundred of the donors called V segments functional above 56.7% productive rearrangements and segregating when the between-donor standard deviation exceeded 5%. A statistical classification framework was built to diagnose cytomegalovirus status from the catalog of TCR beta chain sequences. V and J gene assignment, in a later analysis, came from comparing TCR nucleotide sequences with IMGT/GENE-DB human TR gene sequences. A later analysis assigned CDR3 sequences and most-parsimonious VDJ recombination scenarios with the TCRdist pipeline. In a later analysis, each TCR beta chain was defined by its CDR3 amino acid sequence together with its V-gene family, and reads lacking a unique V-gene family were excluded. A later analysis removed 600 or so highly shared, low-generation-probability nucleotide sequences to deal with suspected cross-contamination and a sequencing artifact. In a later analysis, a clonal expansion index for each public chain was calculated from normalized within-repertoire ranks of inferred template counts. In a later analysis, generation probabilities were computed with a VDJ recombination model fitted to out-of-frame rearrangements, and the resulting probabilities were checked against IGoR. Hypergeometric tests were used in a later analysis to score TCR-TCR, TCR-HLA and TCR-CMV co-occurrence, with a repertoire-size bias correction applied to the TCR pairs. To estimate false discovery rates, a later analysis permuted the HLA or CMV assignments 20 times. In a later analysis, co-occurring TCRs were grouped using DBSCAN, with TCRdist sequence similarity added in when clustering inside HLA-allele-positive subsets. Repertoires with fewer than 30,000 or more than 120,000 public chains, plus five repertoires with anomalous nucleotide sharing, were excluded from co-occurrence clustering. Imported from immuneACCESS, the table was reduced by TCRdb to in-frame sequences with V and J called. These copies leave out some clones; in studies compared against another copy, an unresolved V gene accounts for under half, and the cause of the remainder is not known. V, J and clone size were drawn from that table, and D and trimming were deduced from the DNA. Counted in this sample were roughly 220,000 clones; 70% to 85% of them appeared once. In total, the top ten clones hold about 1.7% of the sample.

General conclusions and limits of the study: According to the authors, the approach could potentially be generalized to other disease states and immunological phenotypes. Compared with the roughly 720-donor mean, donors in an Asian-associated ancestry cluster had fewer N-insertions in productive TCRs, according to a later genetic analysis. The 87-base-pair reads could not distinguish some IMGT-functional V segments, including TRBV6-2 and TRBV6-3, so those segments were excluded. A further reported finding was that TCR beta sequences accurately predicted the HLA-A and HLA-B alleles for most subjects in the first cohort. A total of about 150 TCR beta chains were listed by the study as associated with cytomegalovirus. Across donors, most TCR sequences were observed very rarely, whereas some public TCRs were present in many individuals. When HLA alleles, especially DR and DQ, strongly co-occurred, attributing TCR associations to individual alleles was difficult. In a later analysis, most CMV-associated TCR beta chains were found to appear HLA-restricted, with HLA associations seemingly driven largely by CMV exposure. A few of the identified cytomegalovirus-associated TCR beta chains were confirmed in vitro to be specific for cytomegalovirus antigens. HLA typing was unavailable for some donors at each locus, so association tests used only the typed subset. Correlated functional status among segregating V segments might be attributable to linkage disequilibrium, but an unknown experimental factor could not be ruled out. Because counts were too low, roughly 17 rarely observed V segments, including chromosome 9 orphons, were left out of the earlier analysis of about 620 of the donors. For the cohort, immune exposure information was limited to CMV serostatus. Specific HLA alleles were associated with 15,000 to 20,000 TCR beta sequences at a false discovery rate of 0.05 in a later analysis. In this cohort, only TCR beta chains were sequenced, and detectable features were limited by the absence of alpha or paired-chain data. A later analysis reported that several top co-occurrence clusters appeared linked to parvovirus B19, influenza, CMV and Epstein-Barr virus. In an earlier analysis of approximately 590 of the donors, most TCR beta V segments appeared in productive rearrangements about 90% or about 30% of the time, broadly matching IMGT annotations. The classifier was reported to diagnose cytomegalovirus status with high specificity and sensitivity in both the original and validation cohorts. The presence/absence analyses assumed that sequencing depth was roughly uniform across donors, and that assumption may not be true. According to a later analysis, TCR association rates differed among HLA loci, with DRB1 alleles showing the most associated TCRs and HLA-C alleles showing the fewest. A group of highly shared sequence variants was considered likely to be a technical artifact of the sequencing pipeline. In a later analysis, HLA-associated TCR beta chains were found to be more clonally expanded and to have lower generation probabilities than equally common non-associated chains. An association between a missense DCLRE1C variant and V-gene and J-gene trimming of TCR beta chains was found in a later genetic analysis and replicated in an independent cohort.

On this clone itself: The antigen this receptor binds is unknown. No base quality values were provided; no much bigger clone lies one nucleotide off.

The sequenced material came from PBMCs. The TCR originated in a man between 50 and 59 years old in good health and CMV-seronegative. The chain is made from TRBV10-2 and TRBJ1-4; 7 middle bases align to TRBD1. The CDR3 protein sequence reads: CASSPYGTDYEKLFF. The DNA reads as follows: TGCGCCAGCAGCCCCTATGGGACAGATTATGAAAAACTGTTTTTT.